The 11 T cell receptor beta chains listed next were all sequenced from one sample in a study of blood T cell repertoires in COVID-19. The method was immunoSEQ multiplex PCR; TCRdb's version includes in-frame clones alone and lacks a portion of them. The profile shows tens of thousands of clones, 75% to 95% of them singletons. Input material: peripheral blood. Every receptor here comes from a woman aged 80 or older with acute or convalescent COVID-19.

This chain links TRBV7-9 with TRBJ2-1; D is uncertain. The V gene lost 2 bases and the J gene lost 5 bases, with 10 bases spanning the gap. The CDR3 runs to 14 residues. CDR1 SEHNR and CDR2 FQNEAQ come from the germline V gene (reference sequence). This CDR3 is CASSLITADNEQFF. For the CDR3, the DNA is TGTGCCAGCAGCTTAATAACGGCGGACAATGAGCAGTTCTTC.

J is TRBJ1-4 and V is TRBV5-1; TRBD1 matches 9 bases. Per germline, CDR1 SGHRS and CDR2 YFSETQ. The CDR3 spans 15 residues. V shed 4 bases, J shed 7 bases, and the junction held 8 bases outside the gene matches. CDR3 coding DNA: TGCGCCAGCAGCCTATGGACAGGGGAGGGTGAAAAACTGTTTTTT. This gives the protein CASSLWTGEGEKLFF.

This chain uses TRBV5-4 with TRBJ2-2, with TRBD2 identical over 7 bases. The CDR3 length is 16 residues. The V gene end was trimmed by 0 bases and the J gene end by 1 base; junction bases not matched to a gene: 3. Germline loops: CDR1 SGHNT, CDR2 YYREEE (reference sequence). CDR3 in amino acids: CASSLAGGGNTGELFF. In nucleotides, the CDR3 is TGTGCCAGCAGCTTGGCCGGCGGGGGGAACACCGGGGAGCTGTTTTTT.

The genes are TRBV7-9 and TRBJ2-7; TRBD2 matches 10 bases. The CDR3 contains 14 residues. With V trimmed by 5 bases and J by 6 bases, 7 bases remained unmatched. Germline V gene sequence: CDR1 SEHNR, CDR2 FQNEAQ (reference sequence). DNA for the CDR3: TGTGCCAGCAGCCGACTAGCGGGCGTCCTCGAGCAGTACTTC. Protein sequence: CASSRLAGVLEQYF.

The chain joins TRBV19 to TRBJ1-5; 7 bases are a match to TRBD1. This CDR3 comprises 14 residues. The V segment lost 4 bases and the J segment 10 bases; nucleotides outside the gene matches: 10. Looked up from germline, CDR1 is LNHDA and CDR2 is SQIVND (reference sequence). The CDR3 coding sequence is TGTGCCAGTAGTAGTGGACAGGACTGGAAACCCCAGCATTTT. This encodes CASSSGQDWKPQHF. Drawing the rest from reference TRBV19 and TRBJ1-5, the complete variable domain is DGGITQSPKYLFRKEGQNVTLSCEQNLNHDAMYWYRQDPGQGLRLIYYSQIVNDFQKGDIAEGYSVSREKKESFPLTVTSAQKNPTAFYLCASSSGQDWKPQHFGDGTRLSIL.

The rearrangement joins TRBV10-3 to TRBJ2-4, with 15 bases that match TRBD2. With V trimmed by 11 bases and J by 10 bases, 6 bases remained unmatched. This CDR3 region has 13 residues. CDR1 is ENHRY, CDR2 SYGVKD, per germline. This chain's CDR3 is CASTGLAGGIQYF. The CDR3 nucleotides are TGTGCCTCGACGGGACTAGCGGGGGGAATTCAGTACTTC.

The rearrangement links TRBV10-1 to TRBJ2-1, with a possible D match to TRBD1 (5 bases). The CDR3 contains 13 residues. V dropped 0 bases and J dropped 9 bases, with 9 bases sitting between them. CDR1 is WNHNN, CDR2 SYGVQD, per germline (reference sequence). The CDR3 here is CASSESGVAEQFF. For the CDR3, the DNA is TGCGCCAGCAGTGAGTCAGGGGTAGCTGAGCAGTTCTTC.

The chain carries TRBV3-1 (or the pseudogene TRBV3-2) and TRBJ1-1; D not certain. Trimming shortened V by 2 bases and J by 2 bases, and 12 bases separated the two germline ends. The CDR3 has 15 amino acids. The germline gives CDR1 LGHDT, CDR2 YNNKEL (reference sequence). The CDR3 spells CASSQTTVLNTEAFF. The CDR3 nucleotides are TGTGCCAGCAGCCAAACCACCGTACTTAACACTGAAGCTTTCTTT.

V usage is TRBV7-3 and J usage is TRBJ2-3; tentative D call: TRBD1 (5 bases). CDR1 is SGHTA and CDR2 is FQGTGA in the germline V gene. V lost 3 bases to trimming and J lost 0 bases, with 13 bases between them. The CDR3 loop spans 16 amino acids. The CDR3 DNA is TGTGCCAGCAGCTTCTTACCTGGGGCTAGCACAGATACGCAGTATTTT. Encoded protein: CASSFLPGASTDTQYF.

J is TRBJ2-1 and V is TRBV9; 8 bases are shared with TRBD2. With 0 bases clipped from V and 13 bases from J, the junction kept 6 bases outside the gene matches. This CDR3 contains 13 residues. CDR1 and CDR2 from the germline V gene are SGDLS and YYNGEE. The CDR3 nucleotides are TGTGCCAGCAGCGTAGGCCGGGGGGGCGGCCAGTTCTTC. It encodes CASSVGRGGGQFF.

The V and J genes are TRBV6-5 and TRBJ2-1; perhaps TRBD2 as D (6 bases). The germline CDR1 and CDR2 sequences are MNHEY and SVGAGI. Deletions cut 2 bases from V and 5 bases from J, with 10 bases between. This CDR3 is built from 14 residues. CDR3 sequence (DNA): TGTGCCAGCAGTTACCGGCGGGGCAACAATGAGCAGTTCTTC. Its translation is CASSYRRGNNEQFF.